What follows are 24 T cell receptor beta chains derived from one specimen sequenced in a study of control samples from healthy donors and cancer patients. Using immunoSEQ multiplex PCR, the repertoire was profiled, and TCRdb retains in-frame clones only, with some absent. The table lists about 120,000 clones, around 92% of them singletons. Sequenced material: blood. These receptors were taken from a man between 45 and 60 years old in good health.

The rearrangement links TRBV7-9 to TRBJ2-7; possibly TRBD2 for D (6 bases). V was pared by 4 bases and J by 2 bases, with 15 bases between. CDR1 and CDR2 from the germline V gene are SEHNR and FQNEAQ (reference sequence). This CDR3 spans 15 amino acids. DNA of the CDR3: TGTGCCAGCAGCTGGGGACTTGTCGAGCCCTACGAGCAGTACTTC. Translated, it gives CASSWGLVEPYEQYF.

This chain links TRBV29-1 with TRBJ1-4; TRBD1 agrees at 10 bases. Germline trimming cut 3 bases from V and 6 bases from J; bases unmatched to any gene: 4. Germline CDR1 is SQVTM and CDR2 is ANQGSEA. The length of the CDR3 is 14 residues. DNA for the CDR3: TGCAGCGTTGATGCGGGACAGGGGTATGAAAAACTGTTTTTT. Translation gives CSVDAGQGYEKLFF. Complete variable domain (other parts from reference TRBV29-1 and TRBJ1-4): SAVISQKPSRDICQRGTSLTIQCQVDSQVTMMFWYRQQPGQSLTLIATANQGSEATYESGFVIDKFPISRPNLTFSTLTVSNMSPEDSSIYLCSVDAGQGYEKLFFGSGTQLSVL.

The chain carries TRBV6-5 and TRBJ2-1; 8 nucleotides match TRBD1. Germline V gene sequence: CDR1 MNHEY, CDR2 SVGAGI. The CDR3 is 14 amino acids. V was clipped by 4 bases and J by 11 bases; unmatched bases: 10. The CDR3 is CASSSDREGWKQFF. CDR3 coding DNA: TGTGCCAGCAGTTCGGACAGGGAAGGGTGGAAGCAGTTCTTC.

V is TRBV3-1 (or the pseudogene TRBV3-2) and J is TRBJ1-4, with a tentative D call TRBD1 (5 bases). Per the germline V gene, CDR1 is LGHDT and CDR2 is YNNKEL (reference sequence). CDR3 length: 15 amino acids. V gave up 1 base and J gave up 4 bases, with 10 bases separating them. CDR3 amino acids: CASSQGGRVNEKLFF. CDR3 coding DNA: TGTGCCAGCAGCCAAGGGGGCAGGGTTAATGAAAAACTGTTTTTT.

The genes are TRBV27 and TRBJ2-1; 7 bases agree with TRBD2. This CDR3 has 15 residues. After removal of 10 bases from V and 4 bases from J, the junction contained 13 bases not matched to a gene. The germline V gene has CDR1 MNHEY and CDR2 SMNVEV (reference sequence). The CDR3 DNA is TGTGCCACCTCCTTGGGGGGGAGGCTTTACAATGAGCAGTTCTTC. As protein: CATSLGGRLYNEQFF.

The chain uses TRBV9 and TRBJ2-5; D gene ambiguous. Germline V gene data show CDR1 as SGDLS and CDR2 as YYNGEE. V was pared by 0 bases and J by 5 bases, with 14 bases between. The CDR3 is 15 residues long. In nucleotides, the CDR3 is TGTGCCAGCAGCGTAGAAGGCCGAGTGGGGGAGACCCAGTACTTC. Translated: CASSVEGRVGETQYF.

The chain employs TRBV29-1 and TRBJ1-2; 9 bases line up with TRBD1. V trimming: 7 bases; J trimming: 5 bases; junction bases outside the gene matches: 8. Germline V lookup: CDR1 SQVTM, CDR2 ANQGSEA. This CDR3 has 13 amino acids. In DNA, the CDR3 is TGCAGCGCGGGGACAGGGCAGGGGTATGGCTACACCTTC. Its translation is CSAGTGQGYGYTF.

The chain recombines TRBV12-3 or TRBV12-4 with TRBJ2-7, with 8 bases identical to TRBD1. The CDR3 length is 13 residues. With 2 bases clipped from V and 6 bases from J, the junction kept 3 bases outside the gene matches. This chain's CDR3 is CASSLQQGGEQYF. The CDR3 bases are TGTGCCAGCAGTTTACAACAGGGGGGCGAGCAGTACTTC.

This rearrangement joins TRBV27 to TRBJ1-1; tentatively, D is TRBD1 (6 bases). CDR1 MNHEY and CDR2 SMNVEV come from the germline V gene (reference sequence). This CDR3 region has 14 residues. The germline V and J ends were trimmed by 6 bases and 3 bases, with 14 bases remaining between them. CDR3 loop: CASSHGGADTEAFF. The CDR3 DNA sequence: TGTGCCAGCAGCCACGGGGGGGCCGACACTGAAGCTTTCTTT.

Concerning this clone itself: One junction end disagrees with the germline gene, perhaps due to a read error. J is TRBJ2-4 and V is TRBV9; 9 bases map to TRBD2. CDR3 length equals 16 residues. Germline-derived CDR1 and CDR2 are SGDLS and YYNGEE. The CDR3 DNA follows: TGTGCCAGCAGCGTAGAAGGCGGGGGGGCCACAAACATTCAGTACTTC. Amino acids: CASSVEGGGATNIQYF.

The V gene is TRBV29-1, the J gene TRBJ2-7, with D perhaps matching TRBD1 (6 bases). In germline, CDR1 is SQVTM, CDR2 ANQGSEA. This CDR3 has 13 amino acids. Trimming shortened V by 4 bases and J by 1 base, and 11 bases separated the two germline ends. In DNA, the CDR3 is TGCAGCGTTGGGTGGGGGCCGTCCTACGAGCAGTACTTC. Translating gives CSVGWGPSYEQYF.

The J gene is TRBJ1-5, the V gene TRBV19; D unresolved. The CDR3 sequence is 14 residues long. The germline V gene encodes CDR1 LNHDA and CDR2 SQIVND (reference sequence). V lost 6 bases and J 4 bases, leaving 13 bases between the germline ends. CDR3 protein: CASSAEGRNQPQHF. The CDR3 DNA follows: TGTGCCAGTAGCGCCGAAGGGAGGAATCAGCCCCAGCATTTT.

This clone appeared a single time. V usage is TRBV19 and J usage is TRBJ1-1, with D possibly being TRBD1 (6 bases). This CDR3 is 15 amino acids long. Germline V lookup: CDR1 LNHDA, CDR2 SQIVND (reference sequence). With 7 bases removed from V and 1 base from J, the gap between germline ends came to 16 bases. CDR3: CASTRDNLRNTEAFF. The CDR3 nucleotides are TGTGCCAGTACTCGGGACAACCTCCGGAACACTGAAGCTTTCTTT.

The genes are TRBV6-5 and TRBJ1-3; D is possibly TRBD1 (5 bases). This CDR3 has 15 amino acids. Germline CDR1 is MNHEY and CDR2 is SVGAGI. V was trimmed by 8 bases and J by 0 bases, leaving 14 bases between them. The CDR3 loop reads CASAFDSYSGNTIYF. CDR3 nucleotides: TGTGCCAGCGCCTTCGACAGTTACTCTGGAAACACCATATATTTT.

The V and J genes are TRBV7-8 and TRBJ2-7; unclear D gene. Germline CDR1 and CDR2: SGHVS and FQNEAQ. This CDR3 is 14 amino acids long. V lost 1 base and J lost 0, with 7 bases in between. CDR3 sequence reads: CASSLGAVSYEQYF. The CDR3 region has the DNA TGTGCCAGCAGCTTAGGGGCAGTCTCCTACGAGCAGTACTTC. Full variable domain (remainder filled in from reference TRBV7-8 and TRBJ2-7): GAGVSQSPRYKVAKRGQDVALRCDPISGHVSLFWYQQALGQGPEFLTYFQNEAQLDKSGLPSDRFFAERPEGSVSTLKIQRTQQEDSAVYLCASSLGAVSYEQYFGPGTRLTVT.

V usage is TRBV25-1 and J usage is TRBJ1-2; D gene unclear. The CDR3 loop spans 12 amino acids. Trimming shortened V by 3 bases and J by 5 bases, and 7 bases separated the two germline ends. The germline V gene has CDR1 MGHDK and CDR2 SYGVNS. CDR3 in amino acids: CASSDAVYGYTF. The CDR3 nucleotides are TGTGCCAGCAGTGACGCAGTATATGGCTACACCTTC.

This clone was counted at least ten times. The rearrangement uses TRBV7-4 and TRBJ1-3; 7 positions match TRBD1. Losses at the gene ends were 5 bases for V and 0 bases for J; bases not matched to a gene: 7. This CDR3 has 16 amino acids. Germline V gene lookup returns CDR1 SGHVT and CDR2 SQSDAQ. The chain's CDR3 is CASSPDRLSSGNTIYF. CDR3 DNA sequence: TGTGCCAGCAGCCCGGACAGGCTAAGCTCTGGAAACACCATATATTTT.

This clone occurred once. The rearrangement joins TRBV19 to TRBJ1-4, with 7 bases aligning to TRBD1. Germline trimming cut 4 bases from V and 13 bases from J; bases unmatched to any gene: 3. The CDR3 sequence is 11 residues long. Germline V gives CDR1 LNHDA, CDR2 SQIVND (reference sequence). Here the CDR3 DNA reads TGTGCCAGTAGTAGAGGGGGCATACTGTTTTTT. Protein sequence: CASSRGGILFF.

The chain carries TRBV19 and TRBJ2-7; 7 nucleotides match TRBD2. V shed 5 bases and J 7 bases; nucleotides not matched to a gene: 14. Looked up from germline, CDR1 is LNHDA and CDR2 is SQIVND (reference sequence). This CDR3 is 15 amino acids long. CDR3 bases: TGTGCCAGTAGTTCAAGCCCAGCGGGGTTGGGAGAGCAGTACTTC. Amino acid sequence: CASSSSPAGLGEQYF.

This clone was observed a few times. Written as DNA, the CDR3 is TGTGCCAGCAGTTTAAGGCAGGGGATTAATTCACCCCTCCACTTT. Its translation is CASSLRQGINSPLHF. The chain joins TRBV28 to TRBJ1-6; tentatively, D is TRBD1 (6 bases). CDR1 and CDR2 (germline): MDHEN, SYDVKM. Trimming left V 2 bases short and J 6 bases short, with 11 bases between. The CDR3 spans 15 residues.

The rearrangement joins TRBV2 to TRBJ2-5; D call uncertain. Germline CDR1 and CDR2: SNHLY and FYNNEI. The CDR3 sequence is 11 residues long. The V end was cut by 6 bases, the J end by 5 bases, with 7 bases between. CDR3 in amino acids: CASSLGETQYF. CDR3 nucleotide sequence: TGTGCCAGCAGCCTTGGGGAGACCCAGTACTTC.

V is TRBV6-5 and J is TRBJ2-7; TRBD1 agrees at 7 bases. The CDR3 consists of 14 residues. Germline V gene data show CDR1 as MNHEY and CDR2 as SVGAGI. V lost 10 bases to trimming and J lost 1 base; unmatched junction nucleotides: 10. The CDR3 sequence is CATRERDRSYEQYF. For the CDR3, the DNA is TGTGCCACCCGCGAACGGGACAGATCCTACGAGCAGTACTTC.

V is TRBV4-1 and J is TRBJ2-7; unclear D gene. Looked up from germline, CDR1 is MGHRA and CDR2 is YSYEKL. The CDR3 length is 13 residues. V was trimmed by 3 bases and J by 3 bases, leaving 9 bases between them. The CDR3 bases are TGCGCCAGCAGCCACGGACGGAGCTACGAGCAGTACTTC. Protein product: CASSHGRSYEQYF.

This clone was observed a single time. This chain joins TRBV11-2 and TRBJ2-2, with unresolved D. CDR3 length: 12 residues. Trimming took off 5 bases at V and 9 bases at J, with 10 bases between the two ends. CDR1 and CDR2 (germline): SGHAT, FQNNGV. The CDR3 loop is CASSAVGRELFF. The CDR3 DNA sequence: TGTGCCAGCAGCGCAGTCGGCCGGGAGCTGTTTTTT.